The sequence of this TCR beta chain was determined in a study of technical replicates of blood from a few donors. The V and J ends lost 3 bases and 9 bases, in that order; junction bases with no gene match: 13. The CDR3 sequence is 18 residues long. Germline assignment: CDR1 MDHEN and CDR2 SYDVKM. Data came from immunoSEQ multiplex PCR; TCRdb stores just in-frame clones and leaves some out. The repertoire has 84,000 or so clones, around 94% of them found once; the top ten carry 0.2% to 0.3%. Sequencing used T cells isolated from PBMCs. The receptor's source is a human donor in good health. This sequence joins TRBV28 and TRBJ2-3; 15 nucleotides align to TRBD2. This CDR3 reads CASSFSGLAGGPARTQYF. The CDR3 region has the DNA TGTGCCAGCAGTTTCTCTGGACTAGCGGGGGGGCCCGCTAGAACGCAGTATTTT. Filled out from reference TRBV28 and TRBJ2-3, the complete variable domain reads DVKVTQSSRYLVKRTGEKVFLECVQDMDHENMFWYRQDPGLGLRLIYFSYDVKMKEKGDIPEGYSVSREKKERFSLILESASTNQTSMYLCASSFSGLAGGPARTQYFGPGTRLTVL.